The sequence of this T cell receptor (beta chain) was determined in a study of molecular identifiers for immune sequencing clone quantification. Broader study findings: Molecules of identical TCR sharing a barcode could underestimate highly expanded clone sizes.

Naive CD8 sequencing libraries were generated from roughly 20,000 to 1,000,000 sorted cells, with 10%, 30% or 50% RNA as input. The authors sorted naive CD8 T cells as CD8+CD4-CCR7+CD45RA+. A remark on this clonotype: Its specificity is not known. One base away lies a much larger clone, so this may be a sequencing read error.

The authors built bulk TCR libraries by previously described methods with listed TCR primers. A single record per CDR3 protein comes from TCRdb applying MiXCR to the PCR reads. The table has some 590,000 distinct CDR3 sequences, about 25% seen once. Trimming took off 4 bases at V and 0 bases at J, with 11 bases between the two ends. The length of the CDR3 is 15 residues. The sample consisted of naive CD8+ T cells from blood, with Jurkat cell RNA spiked in. Subset here: FACS-sorted CD8+CD4-CCR7+CD45RA+ naive T cells. This TCR was recovered from a human donor in good health. Some libraries in this study had Jurkat cell RNA spiked in. This sequence joins TRBV5-3 and TRBJ1-5; weak D call: TRBD1 (5 bases). TRBV5-3 is an ORF, with its function uncertain. The CDR3 sequence is CARSPGQLSNQPQHF. The CDR3 region has the DNA TGTGCCAGAAGCCCAGGACAACTTAGCAATCAGCCCCAGCATTTT.